This entry concerns a single T cell receptor beta chain. TCRdb's table, derived via immunoSEQ multiplex PCR, lists solely in-frame clones and lacks some. In the table there are just over 60,000 clones, 92% of which are singletons. This sample was included in a study of OX40 agonist ivuxolimab in advanced cancers. Background on the study: Males comprised 70% to 90% of the group, whose mean age was about 61 years (range about 20 to 85).

Deletions cut 1 base from V and 7 bases from J, with 10 bases between. This CDR3 has 13 residues. Germline-derived CDR1 and CDR2 are SGHNT and YENEEA. The TCR comes from an adult with an advanced solid tumor such as melanoma, head and neck, liver or kidney cancer. The rearrangement links TRBV11-3 to TRBJ1-1, with D unclear. This material consisted of CD4+ or CD8+ T cells sorted from blood, taken in a trial of the OX40 agonist ivuxolimab. The chain's CDR3 is CASSLAPGIEAFF. The DNA of the CDR3 is TGTGCCAGCAGCTTAGCTCCAGGAATTGAAGCTTTCTTT.